This TCR beta chain was sequenced for a study of technical replicates of blood from several donors (dated by TCRdb to about 2017). A word on this clone: It has no known antigen specificity. Base qualities are not recorded, but no much larger clone differs from it by a single base.

Library preparation used the immunoSEQ multiplex PCR assay. TCRdb limited this immuneACCESS table to in-frame rearrangements with V and J called. A share of clones is missing; checked studies link under half to unresolved V genes, and the rest is unexplained. This sample comprises 40,000 to 60,000 clones, more than 85% of them detected only once. The leading ten clones occupy about 3.9% of the sample. Material: PBMCs. The source is a human donor in good health. Some clones in this sample may be carry-over from other donors' samples.

The DNA reads TGTGCCAGCAGCTTAGCCGGACAGTACAGGTTTTTT. Its translation reads: CASSLAGQYRFF. The chain is made from TRBV11-2 and TRBJ1-4; the D gene is perhaps TRBD1, from 6 matching bases. Measured from the cysteine to the phenylalanine, the CDR3 is 12 residues long. The retained sequence is limited to the CDR3, 36 bases, with the frame set at the first base. The germline V gene supplies CDR1 SGHAT and CDR2 FQNNGV. The V end loses 1 base and the J end loses 16 bases, and a stretch of 13 bases separates them.